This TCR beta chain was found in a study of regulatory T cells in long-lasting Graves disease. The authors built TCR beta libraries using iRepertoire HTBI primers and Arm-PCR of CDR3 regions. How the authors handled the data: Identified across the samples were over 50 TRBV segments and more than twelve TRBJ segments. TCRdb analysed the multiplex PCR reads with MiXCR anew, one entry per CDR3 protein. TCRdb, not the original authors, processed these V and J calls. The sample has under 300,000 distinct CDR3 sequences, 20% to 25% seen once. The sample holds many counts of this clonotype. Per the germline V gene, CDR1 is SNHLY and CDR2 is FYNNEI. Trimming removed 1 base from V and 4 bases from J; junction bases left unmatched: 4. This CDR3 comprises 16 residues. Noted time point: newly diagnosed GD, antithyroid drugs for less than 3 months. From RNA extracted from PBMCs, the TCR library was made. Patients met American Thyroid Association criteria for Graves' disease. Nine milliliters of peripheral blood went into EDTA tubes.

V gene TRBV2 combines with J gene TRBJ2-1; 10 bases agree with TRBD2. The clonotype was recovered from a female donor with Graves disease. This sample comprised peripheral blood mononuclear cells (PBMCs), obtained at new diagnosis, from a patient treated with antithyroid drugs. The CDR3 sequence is CASSEDPSGGYNEQFF. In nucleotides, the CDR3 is TGTGCCAGCAGTGAAGACCCTAGCGGGGGTTACAATGAGCAGTTCTTC. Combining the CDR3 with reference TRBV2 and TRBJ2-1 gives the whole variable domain EPEVTQTPSHQVTQMGQEVILRCVPISNHLYFYWYRQILGQKVEFLVSFYNNEISEKSEIFDDQFSVERPDGSNFTLKIRSTKLEDSAMYFCASSEDPSGGYNEQFFGPGTRLTVL.